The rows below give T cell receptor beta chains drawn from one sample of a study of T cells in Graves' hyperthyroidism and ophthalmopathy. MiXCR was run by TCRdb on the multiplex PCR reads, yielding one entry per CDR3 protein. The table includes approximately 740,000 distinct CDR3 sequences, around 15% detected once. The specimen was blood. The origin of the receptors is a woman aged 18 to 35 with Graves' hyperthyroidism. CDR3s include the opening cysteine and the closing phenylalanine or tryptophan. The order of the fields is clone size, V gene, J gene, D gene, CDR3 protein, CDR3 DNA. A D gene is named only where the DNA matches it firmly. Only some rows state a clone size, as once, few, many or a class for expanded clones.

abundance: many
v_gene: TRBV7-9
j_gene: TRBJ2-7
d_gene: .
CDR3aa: CASSPGRGAYEQYF
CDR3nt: TGTGCCAGCAGCCCAGGGAGGGGGGCCTACGAGCAGTACTTC

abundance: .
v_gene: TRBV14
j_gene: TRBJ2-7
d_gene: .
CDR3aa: CASSQVWGRNEQYF
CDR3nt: TGTGCCAGCAGCCAAGTTTGGGGAAGGAACGAGCAGTACTTC

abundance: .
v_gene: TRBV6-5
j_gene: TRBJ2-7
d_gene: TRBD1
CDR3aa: CASSYFDRGLGEQYF
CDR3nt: TGTGCCAGCAGTTACTTTGACAGGGGGCTTGGCGAGCAGTACTTC

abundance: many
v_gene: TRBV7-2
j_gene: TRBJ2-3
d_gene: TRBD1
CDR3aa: CASSVLDRESKDTQYF
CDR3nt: TGTGCCAGCAGCGTACTAGACAGGGAATCGAAAGATACGCAGTATTTT

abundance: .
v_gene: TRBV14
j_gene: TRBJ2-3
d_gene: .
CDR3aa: CASSQASGTLKGPYVNTQYF
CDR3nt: TGTGCCAGCAGCCAAGCCTCCGGGACTCTAAAAGGGCCCTACGTAAATACGCAGTATTTT

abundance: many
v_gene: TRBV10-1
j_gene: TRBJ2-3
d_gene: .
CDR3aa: CASSARGFTDTQYF
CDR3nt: TGCGCCAGCAGTGCGCGCGGCTTCACAGATACGCAGTATTTT

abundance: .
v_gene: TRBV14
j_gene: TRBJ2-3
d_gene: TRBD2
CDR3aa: CASSQDRWREDRDTQYF
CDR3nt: TGTGCCAGCAGCCAAGACCGATGGCGGGAGGATAGGGATACGCAGTATTTT

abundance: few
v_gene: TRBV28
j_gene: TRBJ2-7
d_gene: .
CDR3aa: CACTTSMMYEQYF
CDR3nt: TGTGCCTGCACGACTAGTATGATGTACGAGCAGTACTTC

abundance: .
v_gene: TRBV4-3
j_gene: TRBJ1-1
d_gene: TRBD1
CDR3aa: CASSHHGQGEAFF
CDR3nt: TGCGCCAGCAGCCACCACGGACAGGGGGAAGCTTTCTTT

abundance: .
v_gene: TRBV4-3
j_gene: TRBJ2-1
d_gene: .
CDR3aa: CASSQEVRNEQFF
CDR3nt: TGCGCCAGCAGCCAAGAAGTTCGGAATGAGCAGTTCTTC

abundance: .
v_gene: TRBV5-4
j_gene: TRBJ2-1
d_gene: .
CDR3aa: CASSFWTSDNEQFF
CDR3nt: TGTGCCAGCAGCTTTTGGACGTCCGACAATGAGCAGTTCTTC

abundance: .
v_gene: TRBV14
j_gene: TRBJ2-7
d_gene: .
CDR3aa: CASSPSWAHEQYF
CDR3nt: TGTGCCAGCAGCCCCTCCTGGGCCCACGAGCAGTACTTC

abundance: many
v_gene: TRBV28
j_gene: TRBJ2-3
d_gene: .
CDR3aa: CASSSGGYGGTDTQYF
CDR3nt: TGTGCCAGCAGTTCCGGTGGTTATGGTGGCACAGATACGCAGTATTTT

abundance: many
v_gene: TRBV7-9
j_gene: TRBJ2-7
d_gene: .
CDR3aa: CASSPVEGLRPLREQYF
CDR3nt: TGTGCCAGCAGCCCGGTAGAAGGCCTCAGACCGCTACGGGAGCAGTACTTC

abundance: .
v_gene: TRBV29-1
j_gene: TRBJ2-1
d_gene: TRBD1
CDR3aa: CSGGAGGNEQFF
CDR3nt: TGCAGCGGTGGGGCAGGGGGCAATGAGCAGTTCTTC

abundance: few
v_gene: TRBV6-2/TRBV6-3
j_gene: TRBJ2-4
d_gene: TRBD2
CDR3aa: CASSYRGGSFGDIQYF
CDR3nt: TGTGCCAGCAGTTACAGGGGCGGGAGTTTTGGAGACATTCAGTACTTC

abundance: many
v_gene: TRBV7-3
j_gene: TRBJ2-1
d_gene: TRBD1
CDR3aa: CASRQGGGYNEQFF
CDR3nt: TGTGCCAGCAGACAGGGGGGAGGTTACAATGAGCAGTTCTTC

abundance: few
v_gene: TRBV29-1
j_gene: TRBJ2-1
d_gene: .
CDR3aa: CSGGQLYNEQFF
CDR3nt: TGCAGCGGGGGGCAACTATACAATGAGCAGTTCTTC

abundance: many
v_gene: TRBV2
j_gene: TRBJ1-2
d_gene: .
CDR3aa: CASRGTGRDSFIDTF
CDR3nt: TGTGCCAGCAGGGGAACAGGGCGCGACTCCTTTATCGACACCTTC

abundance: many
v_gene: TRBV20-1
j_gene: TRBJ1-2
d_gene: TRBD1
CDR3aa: CSARSLGQGGGYTF
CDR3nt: TGCAGTGCTAGATCCTTGGGACAGGGCGGAGGCTACACCTTC

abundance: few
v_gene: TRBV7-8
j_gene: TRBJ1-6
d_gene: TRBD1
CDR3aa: CASRQDREGSNSPLHF
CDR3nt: TGTGCCAGCAGACAAGACAGGGAAGGCTCTAATTCACCCCTCCACTTT

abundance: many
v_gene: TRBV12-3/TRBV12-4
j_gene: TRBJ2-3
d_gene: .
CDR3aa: CASSPMGTRKTDTQYF
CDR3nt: TGTGCCAGCAGTCCAATGGGCACCCGGAAGACAGATACGCAGTATTTT

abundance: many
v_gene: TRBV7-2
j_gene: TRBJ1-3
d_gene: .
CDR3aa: CASSPAQLISGNTIYF
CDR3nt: TGTGCCAGCAGTCCCGCACAACTGATCTCTGGAAACACCATATATTTT

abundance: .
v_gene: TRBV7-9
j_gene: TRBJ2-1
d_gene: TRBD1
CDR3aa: CASSEGQGAIDEQFF
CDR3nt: TGTGCCAGCAGTGAAGGACAGGGGGCGATCGATGAGCAGTTCTTC

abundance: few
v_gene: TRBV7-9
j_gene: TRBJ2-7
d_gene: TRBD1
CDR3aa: CASSAPGTAYYEQYF
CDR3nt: TGTGCCAGCAGCGCCCCCGGGACAGCCTACTACGAGCAGTACTTC

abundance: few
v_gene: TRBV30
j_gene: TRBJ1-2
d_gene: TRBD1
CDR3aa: CACKNSGQLNYGYTF
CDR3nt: TGTGCCTGTAAAAATTCGGGACAGCTGAACTATGGCTACACCTTC

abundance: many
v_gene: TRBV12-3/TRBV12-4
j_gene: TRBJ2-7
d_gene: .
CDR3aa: CASSPPRASRGLPPYEQYF
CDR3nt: TGTGCCAGCAGTCCCCCGAGGGCCAGTCGAGGGTTGCCGCCATACGAGCAGTACTTC

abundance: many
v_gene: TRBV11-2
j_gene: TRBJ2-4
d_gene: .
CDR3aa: CASSFRDGRDQNIQYF
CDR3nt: TGTGCCAGCAGCTTCAGAGACGGGCGGGATCAAAACATTCAGTACTTC

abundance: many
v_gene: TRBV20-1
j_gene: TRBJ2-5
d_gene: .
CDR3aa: CSATTRETQYF
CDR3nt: TGCAGTGCCACCACAAGAGAGACCCAGTACTTC

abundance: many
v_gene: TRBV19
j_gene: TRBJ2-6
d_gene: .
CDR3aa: CASSIRISGANVLTF
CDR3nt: TGTGCCAGTAGTATTCGGATTTCTGGGGCCAACGTCCTGACTTTC

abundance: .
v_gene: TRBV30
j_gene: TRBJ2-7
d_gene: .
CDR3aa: CAWSEGLGTYEQYF
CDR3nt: TGTGCCTGGAGTGAGGGACTGGGGACCTACGAGCAGTACTTC

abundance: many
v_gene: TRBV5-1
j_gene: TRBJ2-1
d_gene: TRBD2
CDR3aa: CASSGRDSLNEQFF
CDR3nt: TGCGCCAGCAGCGGGAGGGATAGCCTCAATGAGCAGTTCTTC

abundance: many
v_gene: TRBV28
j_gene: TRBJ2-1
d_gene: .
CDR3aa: CASSLAAGHGNEQFF
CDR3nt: TGTGCCAGCAGTTTGGCCGCGGGACATGGGAATGAGCAGTTCTTC